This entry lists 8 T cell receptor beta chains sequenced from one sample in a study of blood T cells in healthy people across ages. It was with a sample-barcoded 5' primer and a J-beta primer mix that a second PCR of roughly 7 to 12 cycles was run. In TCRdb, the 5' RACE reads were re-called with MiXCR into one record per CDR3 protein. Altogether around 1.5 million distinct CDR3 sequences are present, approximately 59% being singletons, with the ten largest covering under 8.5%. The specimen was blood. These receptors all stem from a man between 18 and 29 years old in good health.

CDR3 in DNA: TGCAGCGTTGAAGATCAAGTTGAGGGAATTAAGCAGTACTTC. Its translation is CSVEDQVEGIKQYF. The chain carries TRBV29-1 and TRBJ2-7, with D possibly matching TRBD2 (5 bases). Germline V gene data show CDR1 as SQVTM and CDR2 as ANQGSEA. This CDR3 is built from 14 residues. V was cut by 0 bases and J by 8 bases, with 17 bases left in between.

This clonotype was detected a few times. The CDR3 nucleotides are TGCGCCAGCAGCCAAGTTTTAGGGCGAGCAGGCAACTATGGCTACACCTTC. Its protein product is CASSQVLGRAGNYGYTF. The chain has TRBV4-1 and TRBJ1-2; unclear D gene. The CDR3 contains 17 residues. The germline V gene has CDR1 MGHRA and CDR2 YSYEKL. V gave up 1 base and J gave up 2 bases, with 17 bases separating them.

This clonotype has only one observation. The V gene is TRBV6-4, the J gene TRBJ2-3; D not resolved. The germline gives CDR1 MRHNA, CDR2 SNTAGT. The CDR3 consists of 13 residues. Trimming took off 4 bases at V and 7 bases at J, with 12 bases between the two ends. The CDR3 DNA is TGTGCCAGCAGTGGGATAGCAGGTAATACGCAGTATTTT. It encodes CASSGIAGNTQYF.

CDR3 amino acids: CASIPGQGGLGETQYF. CDR3 DNA sequence: TGTGCCAGCATTCCGGGACAGGGGGGATTGGGAGAGACCCAGTACTTC. The chain carries TRBV12-3 or TRBV12-4 and TRBJ2-5; 11 bases line up with TRBD1. V trimming: 7 bases; J trimming: 4 bases; junction bases outside the gene matches: 11. The CDR3 is made up of 16 amino acids.

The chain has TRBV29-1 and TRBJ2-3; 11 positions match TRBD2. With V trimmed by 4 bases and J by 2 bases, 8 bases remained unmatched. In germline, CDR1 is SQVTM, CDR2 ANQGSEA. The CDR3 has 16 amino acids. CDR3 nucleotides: TGCAGCGTTGCTATCTCTAGCGGGGGGATCACAGATACGCAGTATTTT. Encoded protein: CSVAISSGGITDTQYF.

The CDR3 DNA is TGTGCCAGCAGTGAATCTTACGACCCACCTTACAATGAGCAGTTCTTC. Translation: CASSESYDPPYNEQFF. V is TRBV25-1 and J is TRBJ2-1; D remains ambiguous. The V end was cut by 1 base, the J end by 4 bases, with 14 bases between. The germline V gene encodes CDR1 MGHDK and CDR2 SYGVNS. The CDR3 length is 16 residues.

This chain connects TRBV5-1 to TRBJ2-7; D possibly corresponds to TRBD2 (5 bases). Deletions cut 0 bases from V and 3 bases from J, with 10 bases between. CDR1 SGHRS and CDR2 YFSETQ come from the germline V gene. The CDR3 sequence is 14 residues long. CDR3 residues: CASSLERDYYEQYF. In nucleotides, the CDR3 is TGCGCCAGCAGCTTGGAACGGGATTACTACGAGCAGTACTTC.

The CDR3 nucleotides read TGTGCCAGCACCCCCAGGGGTAGGGAGAACACTGAAGCTTTCTTT. Protein product: CASTPRGRENTEAFF. This rearrangement joins TRBV2 to TRBJ1-1; weak D call: TRBD1 (6 bases). The CDR3 has 15 residues. Trimming left V 7 bases short and J 1 base short, with 16 bases between. CDR1 and CDR2 from the germline V gene are SNHLY and FYNNEI.